The T cell receptor beta chain described here comes from a study of CD8 T cells in Susac syndrome. Reverse transcription of roughly 0.5 to 1 ug RNA was carried out with random hexamers. TCR beta CDR3 was amplified by immunoSEQ multiplex PCR. This amplification extended across 54 Vbeta and 13 Jbeta segments. Via MiXCR, TCRdb re-called the immunoSEQ multiplex PCR reads, giving one row per CDR3 protein. The repertoire holds some 120,000 distinct CDR3 sequences, with just over 90% as singletons. Losses at the gene ends were 5 bases for V and 2 bases for J; bases not matched to a gene: 5. The CDR3 is 15 amino acids. Germline V gene sequence: CDR1 MNHEY, CDR2 SMNVEV (reference sequence). This clonotype was observed once. The study sequenced TCR beta in blood CD8+ and CD4+ T cells. The multiple sclerosis controls were treatment-naive patients with relapsing-remitting disease that was stable or active.

The sequenced sample consisted of CD8+ T cells from PBMCs. The receptor's source is a human donor with multiple sclerosis. The chain has TRBV27 and TRBJ2-1, with 8 bases fitting TRBD2. CDR3 sequence: CASSLSGTTYNEQFF. The CDR3 coding sequence is TGTGCCAGCAGTCTTAGCGGGACCACCTACAATGAGCAGTTCTTC.